The rows below give T cell receptor beta chains drawn from one sample of a study of blood T cell repertoires in COVID-19. Clones were read by immunoSEQ multiplex PCR, and TCRdb kept only the in-frame ones, dropping some. In the table there are some 140,000 clones, about four fifths of which are singletons. The sample comprised peripheral blood. All receptors derive from an elderly man with acute or convalescent COVID-19. CDR3s include the opening cysteine and the closing phenylalanine or tryptophan. The D gene is left open where the match is weak. Rows give clone size only sometimes, using once, few, many, or a class for an expanded clone.

TRBJ2-1 | TRBD1 | TRBV7-2 | NA | TGTGCCAGCAGGGCTGAAGGACAGGGGCAGTTCTTC | CASRAEGQGQFF
TRBJ1-6 | NA | TRBV5-6 | NA | TGTGCCAGCAGCCCGTATAATTCACCCCTCCACTTT | CASSPYNSPLHF
TRBJ1-4 | TRBD1 | TRBV11-2 | NA | TGTGCCAGCAGCTCCGGGACAGGTTTTGAGGAAAAACTGTTTTTT | CASSSGTGFEEKLFF
TRBJ1-1 | NA | TRBV10-3 | once | TGTGCCACCCAGGGTGCAGACACTGAAGCTTTCTTT | CATQGADTEAFF
TRBJ2-2 | TRBD2 | TRBV10-3 | NA | TGTGCCATCAGCCTGACTAGCGGGGCTAACACCGGGGAGCTGTTTTTT | CAISLTSGANTGELFF
TRBJ2-1 | NA | TRBV30 | NA | TGTGCCTGGAGTGAAGTACCTGCTAGCGAGCAGTTCTTC | CAWSEVPASEQFF
TRBJ1-1 | NA | TRBV10-3 | once | TGTGCCATCAGTGACAGGCTGAACACTGAAGCTTTCTTT | CAISDRLNTEAFF
TRBJ2-7 | NA | TRBV10-2 | NA | TGCGCCAGCAGTGGGAACAGGGGGGGCCCCTACGAGCAGTACTTC | CASSGNRGGPYEQYF
TRBJ2-5 | NA | TRBV5-4 | many | TGTGCCAGCAGCTCGCCGTCGTCGGACCAAGAGACCCAGTACTTC | CASSSPSSDQETQYF
TRBJ1-2 | NA | TRBV11-2 | NA | TGTGCCAGCAGCTTAGAATTCACAGGGATCAGCGCCTTC | CASSLEFTGISAF
TRBJ2-7 | NA | TRBV28 | NA | TGTGCCAGCAGCTTTGCGGGGGAGCAGTACTTC | CASSFAGEQYF
TRBJ2-3 | NA | TRBV5-8 | NA | TGTGCCGCAACCAAGACGACACCTAGCACAGATACGCAGTATTTT | CAATKTTPSTDTQYF
TRBJ1-4 | NA | TRBV5-6 | NA | TGTGCCAGCAGCTTAGGTGTTCTAGGTGAAAAACTGTTTTTT | CASSLGVLGEKLFF
TRBJ2-7 | TRBD2 | TRBV2 | NA | TGTGCCAGCACCCCCCGCGGGGGACTAGGGAGGAACGAGCAGTACTTC | CASTPRGGLGRNEQYF
TRBJ2-7 | TRBD2 | TRBV30 | once | TGTGCCTGGAGTGTTGGACTAGCGGGGGGTGGCGAGCAGTACTTC | CAWSVGLAGGGEQYF
TRBJ2-3 | NA | TRBV7-2 | NA | TGTGCCAGCAGCTTAGATGCGGGTACGCAGTATTTT | CASSLDAGTQYF
TRBJ2-1 | NA | TRBV6-6 | NA | TGTGCCAGCAGCCCTCAGGGTGGCGAGCAGTTCTTC | CASSPQGGEQFF
TRBJ1-5 | NA | TRBV28 | NA | TGTGCCAGTATGGAGGGGACGGCCAATCAGCCCCAGCATTTT | CASMEGTANQPQHF
TRBJ1-1 | NA | TRBV5-1 | NA | TGCGCCAGCAGCTTGGGCCGAGAAAACACTGAAGCTTTCTTT | CASSLGRENTEAFF
TRBJ2-3 | NA | TRBV29-1 | NA | TGCAGCGTTGTACTGGCGGGTCGGGTAGGTACGCAGTATTTT | CSVVLAGRVGTQYF
TRBJ1-2 | NA | TRBV5-4 | NA | TGTGCCAGCAGCTTGGCCGGCCAGGGAGGCTATGGCTACACCTTC | CASSLAGQGGYGYTF
TRBJ2-7 | NA | TRBV4-1 | once | TGCGCCAGCAGCCGAGAAGGGGGCGGGGGGACTCCATACGAGCAGTACTTC | CASSREGGGGTPYEQYF
TRBJ1-1 | NA | TRBV2 | NA | TGTGCCAGCAGCGAGCAGGGCGGGGGGCCCCCTCCAGCTTTCTTT | CASSEQGGGPPPAFF
TRBJ2-3 | NA | TRBV29-1 | NA | TGCAGCGTTGGGAGGGGCACAGATACGCAGTATTTT | CSVGRGTDTQYF
TRBJ2-5 | NA | TRBV5-6 | once | TGTGCCAGCAGTTTTACCGCGACTTCAATTGAGACCCAGTACTTC | CASSFTATSIETQYF
TRBJ2-7 | NA | TRBV19 | NA | TGTGCCAGTAGTATTGGGCAGTTCTACGAGCAGTACTTC | CASSIGQFYEQYF